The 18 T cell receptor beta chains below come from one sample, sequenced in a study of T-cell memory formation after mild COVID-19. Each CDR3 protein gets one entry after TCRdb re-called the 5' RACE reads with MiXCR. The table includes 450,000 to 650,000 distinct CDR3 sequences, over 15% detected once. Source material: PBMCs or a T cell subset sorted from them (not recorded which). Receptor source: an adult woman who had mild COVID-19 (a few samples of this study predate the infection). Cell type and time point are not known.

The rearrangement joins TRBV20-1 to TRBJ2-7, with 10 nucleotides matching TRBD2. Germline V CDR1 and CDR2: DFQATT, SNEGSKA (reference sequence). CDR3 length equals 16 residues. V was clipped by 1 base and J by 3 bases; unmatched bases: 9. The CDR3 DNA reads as TGCAGTGCTAGAGGGACTAGCGGACCTTCAGGCTACGAGCAGTACTTC. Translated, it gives CSARGTSGPSGYEQYF.

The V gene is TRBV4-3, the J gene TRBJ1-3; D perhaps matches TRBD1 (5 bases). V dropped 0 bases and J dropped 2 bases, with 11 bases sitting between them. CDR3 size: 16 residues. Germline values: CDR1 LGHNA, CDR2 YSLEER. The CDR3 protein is CASSQDMGGTGNTIYF. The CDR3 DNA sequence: TGCGCCAGCAGCCAAGATATGGGGGGAACTGGAAACACCATATATTTT.

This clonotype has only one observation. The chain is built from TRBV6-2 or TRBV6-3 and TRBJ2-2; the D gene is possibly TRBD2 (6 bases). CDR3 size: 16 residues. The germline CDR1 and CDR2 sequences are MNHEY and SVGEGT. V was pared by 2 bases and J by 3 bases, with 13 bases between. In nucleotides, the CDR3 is TGTGCCAGCAGTTACGGGTCGGGAGCCTACACCGGGGAGCTGTTTTTT. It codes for CASSYGSGAYTGELFF.

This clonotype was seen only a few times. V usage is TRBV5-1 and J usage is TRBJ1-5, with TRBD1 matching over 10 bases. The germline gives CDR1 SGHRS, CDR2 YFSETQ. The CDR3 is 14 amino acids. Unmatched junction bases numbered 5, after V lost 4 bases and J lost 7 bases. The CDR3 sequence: CASSPGTGAQPQHF. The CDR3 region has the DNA TGCGCCAGCAGCCCCGGGACAGGGGCCCAGCCCCAGCATTTT.

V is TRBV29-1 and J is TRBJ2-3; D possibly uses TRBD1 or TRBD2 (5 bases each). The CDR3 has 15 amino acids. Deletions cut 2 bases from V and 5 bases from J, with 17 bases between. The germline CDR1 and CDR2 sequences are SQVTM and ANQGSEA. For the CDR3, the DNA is TGCAGCGTTGAAAGGGACGGAGGACCCGTAGATACGCAGTATTTT. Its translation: CSVERDGGPVDTQYF.

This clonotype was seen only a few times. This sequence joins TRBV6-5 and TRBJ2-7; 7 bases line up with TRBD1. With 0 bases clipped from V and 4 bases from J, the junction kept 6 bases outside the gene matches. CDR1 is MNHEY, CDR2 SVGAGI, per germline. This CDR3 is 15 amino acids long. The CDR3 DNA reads TGTGCCAGCAGTTACTCAGGTTACAGGGGTTACGAGCAGTACTTC. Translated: CASSYSGYRGYEQYF.

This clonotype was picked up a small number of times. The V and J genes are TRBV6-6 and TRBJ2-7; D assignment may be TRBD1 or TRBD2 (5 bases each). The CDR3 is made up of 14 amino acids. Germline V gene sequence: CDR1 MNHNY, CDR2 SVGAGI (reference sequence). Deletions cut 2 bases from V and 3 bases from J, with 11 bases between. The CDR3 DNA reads TGTGCCAGCAGTTACAAGGGGACCGACTACGAGCAGTACTTC. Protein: CASSYKGTDYEQYF.

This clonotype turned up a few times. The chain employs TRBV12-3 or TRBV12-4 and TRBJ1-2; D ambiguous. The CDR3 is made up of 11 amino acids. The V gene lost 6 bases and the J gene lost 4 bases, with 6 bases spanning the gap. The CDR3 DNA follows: TGTGCCAGCAGGGTCGTCTATGGCTACACCTTC. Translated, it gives CASRVVYGYTF.

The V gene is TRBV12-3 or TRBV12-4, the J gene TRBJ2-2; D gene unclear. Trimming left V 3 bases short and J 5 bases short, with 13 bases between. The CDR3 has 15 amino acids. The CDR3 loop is CASSFPSPRTGELFF. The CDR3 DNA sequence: TGTGCCAGCAGTTTCCCCAGCCCGAGGACCGGGGAGCTGTTTTTT.

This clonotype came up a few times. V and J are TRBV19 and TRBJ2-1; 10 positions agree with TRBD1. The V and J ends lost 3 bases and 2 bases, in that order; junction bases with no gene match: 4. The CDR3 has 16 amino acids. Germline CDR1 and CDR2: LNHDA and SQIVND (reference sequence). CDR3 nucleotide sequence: TGTGCCAGTAGTATTCGACAGGGGGCTACCTACAATGAGCAGTTCTTC. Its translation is CASSIRQGATYNEQFF.

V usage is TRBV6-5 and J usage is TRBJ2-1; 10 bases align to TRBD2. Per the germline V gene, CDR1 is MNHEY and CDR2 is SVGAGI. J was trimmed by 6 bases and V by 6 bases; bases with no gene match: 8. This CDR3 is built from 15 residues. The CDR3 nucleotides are TGTGCCAGCAGCCATGGACTAGCGGCAACCAATGAGCAGTTCTTC. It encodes CASSHGLAATNEQFF.

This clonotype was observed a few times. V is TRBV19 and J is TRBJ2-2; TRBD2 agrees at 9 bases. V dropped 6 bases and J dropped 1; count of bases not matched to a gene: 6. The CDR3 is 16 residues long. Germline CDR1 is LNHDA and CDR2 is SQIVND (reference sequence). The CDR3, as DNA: TGTGCCAGTAGCACGCTAGCGGGATGGAACACCGGGGAGCTGTTTTTT. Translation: CASSTLAGWNTGELFF.

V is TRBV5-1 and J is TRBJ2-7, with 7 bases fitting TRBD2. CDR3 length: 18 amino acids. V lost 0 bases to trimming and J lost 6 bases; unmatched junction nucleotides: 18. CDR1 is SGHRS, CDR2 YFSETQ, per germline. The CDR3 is CASSLDTTLAAKQSEQYF. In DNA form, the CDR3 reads TGCGCCAGCAGCTTGGACACGACCCTAGCGGCCAAACAAAGCGAGCAGTACTTC.

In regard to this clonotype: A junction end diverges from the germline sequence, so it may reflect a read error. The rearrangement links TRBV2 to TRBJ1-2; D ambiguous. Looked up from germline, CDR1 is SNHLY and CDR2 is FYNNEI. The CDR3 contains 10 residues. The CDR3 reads CASTSGEFDF. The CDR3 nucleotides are TGTGCCAGCACCTCAGGTGAATTCGACTTC.

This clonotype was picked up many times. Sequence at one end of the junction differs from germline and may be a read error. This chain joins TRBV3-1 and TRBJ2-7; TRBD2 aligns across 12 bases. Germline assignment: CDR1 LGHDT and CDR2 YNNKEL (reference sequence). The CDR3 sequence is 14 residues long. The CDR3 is CASSQTSGSYEQYF. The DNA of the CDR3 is TGCGCCAGCAGCCAGACTAGCGGGAGCTACGAGCAGTACTTC.

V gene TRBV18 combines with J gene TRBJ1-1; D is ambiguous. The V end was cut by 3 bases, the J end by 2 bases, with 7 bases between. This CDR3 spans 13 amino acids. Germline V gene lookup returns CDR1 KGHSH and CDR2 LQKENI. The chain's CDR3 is CASSPMVNTEAFF. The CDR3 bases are TGTGCCAGCTCACCGATGGTAAACACTGAAGCTTTCTTT.

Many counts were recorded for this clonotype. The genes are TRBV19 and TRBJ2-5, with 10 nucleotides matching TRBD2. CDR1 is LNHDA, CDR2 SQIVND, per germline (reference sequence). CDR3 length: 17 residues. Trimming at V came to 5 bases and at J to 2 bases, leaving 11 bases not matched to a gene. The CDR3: CASSPGTSATLQETQYF. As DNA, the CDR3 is TGTGCCAGTAGTCCTGGGACTAGCGCAACTCTACAAGAGACCCAGTACTTC.

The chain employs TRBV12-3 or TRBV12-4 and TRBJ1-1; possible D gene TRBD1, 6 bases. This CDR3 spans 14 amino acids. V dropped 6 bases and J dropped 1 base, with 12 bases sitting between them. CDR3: CASSRTVRNTEAFF. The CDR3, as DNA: TGTGCCAGCAGCCGGACAGTGAGGAACACTGAAGCTTTCTTT.